These 17 T cell receptor beta chains originate from one sample sequenced in a study of human T cells and chemical hapten exposure. The time point here: patch test 3, about 24 weeks after DPC sensitization. Treatment reported: therapeutic diphenylcyclopropenone sensitization with weekly scalp DPC. TCRdb itself ran the RACE reads through MiXCR, one entry per CDR3 protein. The top ten hold around 2.5% of the sample, which has about 190,000 distinct CDR3 sequences, 20% to 25% seen once. The sample here was whole blood, taken in connection with sensitization to the hapten diphenylcyclopropenone (DPC). The receptor set was obtained from a woman aged 40 to 55 with alopecia areata. Some clones in this sample may be carry-over from other donors' samples.

In its sample, this clonotype was seen once. V and J are TRBV12-3 or TRBV12-4 and TRBJ1-4, with a tentative D call TRBD1 (5 bases). The CDR3 extends over 15 amino acids. Trimming pared 6 bases from V and 0 bases from J, leaving 11 bases between. CDR3 loop: CASRPTGATNEKLFF. CDR3 nucleotides: TGTGCCAGCAGACCAACAGGCGCAACTAATGAAAAACTGTTTTTT.

J is TRBJ2-2 and V is TRBV5-6; D is ambiguous. CDR1 is SGHDT, CDR2 YYEEEE, per germline. V was pared by 2 bases and J by 7 bases, with 9 bases between. This CDR3 has 13 amino acids. CDR3 region: CASSFQNGGELFF. CDR3 sequence (DNA): TGTGCCAGCAGCTTCCAGAATGGCGGGGAGCTGTTTTTT.

This clonotype was seen more than once but under ten times. The CDR3 protein is CSASLPSGKNEQFF. In DNA form, the CDR3 reads TGCAGTGCTAGCCTGCCTAGCGGGAAGAATGAGCAGTTCTTC. The chain links TRBV20-1 to TRBJ2-1; 9 positions agree with TRBD2. Germline assignment: CDR1 DFQATT and CDR2 SNEGSKA (reference sequence). The CDR3 runs 14 residues. Trimming removed 3 bases from V and 7 bases from J; junction bases left unmatched: 7.

The chain combines TRBV29-1 with TRBJ1-2, with no clear D. Trimming took off 1 base at V and 5 bases at J, with 5 bases between the two ends. CDR3 size: 11 residues. Germline-derived CDR1 and CDR2 are SQVTM and ANQGSEA. Here the CDR3 reads CSVEGGYGYTF. The CDR3 DNA sequence: TGCAGCGTTGAAGGAGGGTATGGCTACACCTTC. Using reference TRBV29-1 and TRBJ1-2 for the parts outside the CDR3, the full variable domain is SAVISQKPSRDICQRGTSLTIQCQVDSQVTMMFWYRQQPGQSLTLIATANQGSEATYESGFVIDKFPISRPNLTFSTLTVSNMSPEDSSIYLCSVEGGYGYTFGSGTRLTVV.

The rearrangement joins TRBV7-2 to TRBJ2-2; no reliable D call. Germline values: CDR1 SGHTA, CDR2 FQGNSA. The CDR3 runs to 12 residues. V lost 7 bases to trimming and J lost 6 bases, with 9 bases between them. CDR3 bases: TGTGCCAGCAACAAGAGAGCCGGGGAGCTGTTTTTT. Translation gives CASNKRAGELFF. Using reference TRBV7-2 and TRBJ2-2 for the parts outside the CDR3, the full variable domain is GAGVSQSPSNKVTEKGKDVELRCDPISGHTALYWYRQSLGQGLEFLIYFQGNSAPDKSGLPSDRFSAERTGGSVSTLTIQRTQQEDSAVYLCASNKRAGELFFGEGSRLTVL.

J is TRBJ1-1 and V is TRBV6-6, with a possible D match to TRBD1 (6 bases). The germline gives CDR1 MNHNY, CDR2 SVGAGI (reference sequence). There are 13 residues in the CDR3. Deletions cut 6 bases from V and 1 base from J, with 9 bases between. CDR3 residues: CASRGAANTEAFF. The CDR3 DNA is TGTGCCAGCAGGGGGGCGGCGAACACTGAAGCTTTCTTT.

The chain uses TRBV6-1 and TRBJ1-5, with D maybe TRBD1 (6 bases). Germline CDR1 MNHNS, CDR2 SASEGT. V was trimmed by 3 bases and J by 0 bases, leaving 18 bases between them. The CDR3 extends over 18 amino acids. CDR3 amino acids: CASSDQTGLYYSNQPQHF. The CDR3 nucleotides are TGTGCCAGCAGTGACCAGACAGGTCTCTATTATAGCAATCAGCCCCAGCATTTT.

CDR3 protein: CASSLRQPQETQYF. DNA of the CDR3: TGTGCCAGCAGCCTGAGACAGCCTCAAGAGACCCAGTACTTC. The V call is TRBV28, the J call TRBJ2-5; TRBD1 might be the D (5 bases). Looked up from germline, CDR1 is MDHEN and CDR2 is SYDVKM. This CDR3 contains 14 residues. V was cut by 6 bases and J by 2 bases, with 13 bases left in between. Supplemented by reference TRBV28 and TRBJ2-5, the full variable domain reads DVKVTQSSRYLVKRTGEKVFLECVQDMDHENMFWYRQDPGLGLRLIYFSYDVKMKEKGDIPEGYSVSREKKERFSLILESASTNQTSMYLCASSLRQPQETQYFGPGTRLLVL.

Turning to this clonotype: This may come from a read error, since a much larger clone is one base off. The chain recombines TRBV29-1 with TRBJ1-2; D is unresolved. Germline CDR1 reads SQVTM; CDR2 reads ANQGSEA. The CDR3 loop spans 11 amino acids. CDR3 residues: CSVWGSNGYNF. DNA for the CDR3: TGCAGCGTCTGGGGTTCGAATGGCTACAACTTC. The whole variable domain, filled in from reference TRBV29-1 and TRBJ1-2, reads SAVISQKPSRDICQRGTSLTIQCQVDSQVTMMFWYRQQPGQSLTLIATANQGSEATYESGFVIDKFPISRPNLTFSTLTVSNMSPEDSSIYLCSVWGSNGYNFGSGTRLTVV.

This clonotype turned up a few times. The chain has TRBV6-2 or TRBV6-3 and TRBJ2-1, with D tentatively TRBD2 (5 bases). Germline-derived CDR1 and CDR2 are MNHEY and SVGEGT. V lost 7 bases and J 9 bases, leaving 16 bases between the germline ends. The length of the CDR3 is 13 residues. The CDR3 protein is CASKGSPTGEQFF. Written as DNA, the CDR3 is TGTGCCAGCAAAGGGAGCCCTACTGGTGAGCAGTTCTTC.

The table lists this clonotype with a few counts. This CDR3 is CASSLKPDALFDTEAFF. CDR3 in DNA: TGTGCCAGCAGCTTAAAGCCAGACGCCCTCTTTGACACTGAAGCTTTCTTT. This chain links TRBV7-9 with TRBJ1-1; D is uncertain. This CDR3 has 17 amino acids. V was shortened by 2 bases and J by 3 bases, with 19 bases between the two germline ends. The V gene's germline CDR1 is SEHNR and CDR2 FQNEAQ (reference sequence).

The chain combines TRBV6-5 with TRBJ2-5; no firm D call. Between the trimmed V and J ends, which lost 0 bases and 9 bases, there was a span of 17 bases. Per germline, CDR1 MNHEY and CDR2 SVGAGI. This CDR3 is 15 amino acids long. Here the CDR3 reads CASSYSTSRVGAQYF. CDR3 bases: TGTGCCAGCAGTTACTCGACTTCAAGGGTTGGTGCCCAGTACTTC.

In its sample, this clonotype was seen a few times. The rearrangement links TRBV28 to TRBJ2-7, with 8 bases aligning to TRBD1. The CDR3 has 15 amino acids. The ends lost 5 bases at V and 2 bases at J; junction bases unmatched: 8. Germline V gene data show CDR1 as MDHEN and CDR2 as SYDVKM. The CDR3 sequence: CASSHSGQGTYEQYF. CDR3 coding DNA: TGTGCCAGCAGTCACTCCGGACAGGGAACCTACGAGCAGTACTTC.

This clonotype appeared a few times. The chain employs TRBV6-5 and TRBJ1-2, with D hard to call. This CDR3 spans 14 amino acids. The germline V gene has CDR1 MNHEY and CDR2 SVGAGI. Trimming shortened V by 0 bases and J by 0 bases, and 5 bases separated the two germline ends. DNA of the CDR3: TGTGCCAGCAGTTACTCGCAGGCTAACTATGGCTACACCTTC. This translates into CASSYSQANYGYTF.

The chain combines TRBV20-1 with TRBJ2-1; 13 bases agree with TRBD2. This CDR3 is built from 18 residues. Germline assignment: CDR1 DFQATT and CDR2 SNEGSKA (reference sequence). The J segment lost 4 bases and the V segment lost 3 bases, leaving 12 bases of the junction unmatched. The CDR3 DNA follows: TGCAGTGCTAGTGGGACTAGCGGGAAAAGGGGAATATACAATGAGCAGTTCTTC. The encoded protein is CSASGTSGKRGIYNEQFF.

V gene TRBV18 combines with J gene TRBJ2-4; 7 nucleotides line up with TRBD1. After removal of 4 bases from V and 4 bases from J, the junction contained 7 bases not matched to a gene. From germline, CDR1 is KGHSH and CDR2 LQKENI. The CDR3 runs 15 residues. The DNA for the CDR3 is TGTGCCAGCTCACGAACCGGGACAGAAAAAAACATTCAGTACTTC. Translation gives CASSRTGTEKNIQYF.

The gene calls are TRBV3-1 and TRBJ2-7, with D perhaps matching TRBD1 or TRBD2 (5 bases each). Trimming left V 0 bases short and J 2 bases short, with 14 bases between. The CDR3 loop spans 16 amino acids. Germline V gene sequence: CDR1 LGHDT, CDR2 YNNKEL (reference sequence). CDR3 sequence reads: CASSQERVLGAYEQYF. The CDR3 DNA follows: TGTGCCAGCAGCCAAGAACGGGTACTAGGGGCCTACGAGCAGTACTTC.